The present entry profiles one T cell receptor (beta chain) with its context. As yet, its antigen is unknown. The data were obtained in a study of tumor-infiltrating lymphocytes in primary liver carcinoma. About the study: Surgeons treated the primary liver carcinoma of the patients by surgical resection. Regarding the study as a whole: Tumor region pairs showed greater overlap than either tumor-adjacent or tumor-blood pairs did.

Unsorted whole blood yielded blood RNA, and germline DNA was extracted as well. From 400 to 550 ng total RNA, TCR beta cDNA was generated with a primer in the constant region. What produced the TCR beta libraries was three nested multiplex PCR rounds using slightly modified ARM-PCR. Use of TRBV1-TRBV30 forward primers with a C-beta reverse primer characterized the first two PCR rounds, which lasted around 10 cycles each. MiXCR was run by TCRdb on the multiplex PCR reads, yielding one entry per CDR3 protein. The table has 300,000 to 350,000 distinct CDR3 sequences, approximately 54% seen once. The CDR3 spans 14 residues. With 6 bases removed from V and 10 bases from J, the gap between germline ends came to 18 bases. CDR1 is MDHEN and CDR2 is SYDVKM in the germline V gene.

Input material: peripheral blood. The TCR was taken from a woman between 25 and 40 years old with primary liver carcinoma and hepatitis B virus infection. The chain joins TRBV28 to TRBJ2-2, with no clear D. CDR3 DNA: TGTGCCAGCAGCCGCCCCGGTTCCGGTGTGGAGCTGTTTTTT. Its protein is CASSRPGSGVELFF.